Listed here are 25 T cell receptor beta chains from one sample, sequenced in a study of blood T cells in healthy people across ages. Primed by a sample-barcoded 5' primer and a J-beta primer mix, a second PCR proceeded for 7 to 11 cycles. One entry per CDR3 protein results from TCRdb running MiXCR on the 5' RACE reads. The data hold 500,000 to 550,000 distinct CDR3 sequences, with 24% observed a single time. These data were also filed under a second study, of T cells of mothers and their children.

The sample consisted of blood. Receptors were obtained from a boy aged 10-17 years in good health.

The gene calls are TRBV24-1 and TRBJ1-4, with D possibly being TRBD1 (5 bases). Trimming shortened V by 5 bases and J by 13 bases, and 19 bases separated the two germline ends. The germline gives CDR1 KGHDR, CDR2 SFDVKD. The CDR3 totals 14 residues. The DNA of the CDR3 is TGTGCCACCAGTGGCAGGGTTGAGCCTTATCGACTGTTTTTT. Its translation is CATSGRVEPYRLFF.

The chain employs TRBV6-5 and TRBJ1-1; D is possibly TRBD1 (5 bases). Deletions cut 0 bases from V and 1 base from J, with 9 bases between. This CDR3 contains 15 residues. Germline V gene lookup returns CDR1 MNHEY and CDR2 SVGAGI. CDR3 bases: TGTGCCAGCAGTTACTCGGGGGGAGCGAACACTGAAGCTTTCTTT. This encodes CASSYSGGANTEAFF.

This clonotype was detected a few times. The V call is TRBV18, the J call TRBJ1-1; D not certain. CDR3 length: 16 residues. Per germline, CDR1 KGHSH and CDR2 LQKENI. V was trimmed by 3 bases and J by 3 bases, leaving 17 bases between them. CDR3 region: CASSPSDANRDTEAFF. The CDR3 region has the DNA TGTGCCAGCTCACCCTCGGACGCCAACCGGGACACTGAAGCTTTCTTT.

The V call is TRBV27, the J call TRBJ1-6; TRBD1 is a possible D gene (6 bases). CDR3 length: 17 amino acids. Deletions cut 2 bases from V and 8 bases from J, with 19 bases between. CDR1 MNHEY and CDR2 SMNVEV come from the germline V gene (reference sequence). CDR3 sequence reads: CASSLLPTGRGDSPLHF. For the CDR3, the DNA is TGTGCCAGCAGTTTACTGCCCACGGGGAGGGGGGATTCACCCCTCCACTTT.

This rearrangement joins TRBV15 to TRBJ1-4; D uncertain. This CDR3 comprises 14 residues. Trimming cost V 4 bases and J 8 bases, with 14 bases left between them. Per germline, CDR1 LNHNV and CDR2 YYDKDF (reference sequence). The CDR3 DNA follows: TGTGCCACCAGCATAAGAGACCTGGGAGAAAAACTGTTTTTT. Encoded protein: CATSIRDLGEKLFF.

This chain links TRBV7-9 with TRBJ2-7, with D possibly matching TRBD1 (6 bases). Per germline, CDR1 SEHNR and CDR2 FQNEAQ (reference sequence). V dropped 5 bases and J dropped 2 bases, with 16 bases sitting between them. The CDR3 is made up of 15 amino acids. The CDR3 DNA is TGTGCCAGCAGCCCCCAAGGAGAGGGGGCCTACGAGCAGTACTTC. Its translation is CASSPQGEGAYEQYF.

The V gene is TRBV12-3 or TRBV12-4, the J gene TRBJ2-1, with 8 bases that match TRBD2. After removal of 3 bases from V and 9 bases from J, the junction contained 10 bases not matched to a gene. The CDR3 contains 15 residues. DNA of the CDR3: TGTGCCAGCAGTTTGCCCGGGACTAGGATGTTTGAGCAGTTCTTC. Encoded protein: CASSLPGTRMFEQFF.

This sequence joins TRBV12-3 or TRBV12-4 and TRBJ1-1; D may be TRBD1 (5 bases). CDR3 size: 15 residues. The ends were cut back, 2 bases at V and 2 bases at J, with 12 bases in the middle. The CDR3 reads CASSLYPGRNTEAFF. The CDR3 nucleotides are TGTGCCAGCAGTTTATATCCAGGGCGAAACACTGAAGCTTTCTTT.

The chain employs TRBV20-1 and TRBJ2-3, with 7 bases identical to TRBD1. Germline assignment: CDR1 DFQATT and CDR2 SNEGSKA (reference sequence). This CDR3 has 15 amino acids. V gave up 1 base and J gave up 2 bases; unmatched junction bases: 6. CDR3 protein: CSARANRGATDTQYF. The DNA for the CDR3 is TGCAGTGCTAGAGCGAACAGGGGAGCCACAGATACGCAGTATTTT.

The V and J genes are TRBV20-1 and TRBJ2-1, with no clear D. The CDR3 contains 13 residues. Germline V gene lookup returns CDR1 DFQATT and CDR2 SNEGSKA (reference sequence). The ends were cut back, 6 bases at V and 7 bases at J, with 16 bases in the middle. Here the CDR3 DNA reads TGCAGTGCCATGGGAAGCCCACGGAATGAGCAGTTCTTC. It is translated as CSAMGSPRNEQFF.

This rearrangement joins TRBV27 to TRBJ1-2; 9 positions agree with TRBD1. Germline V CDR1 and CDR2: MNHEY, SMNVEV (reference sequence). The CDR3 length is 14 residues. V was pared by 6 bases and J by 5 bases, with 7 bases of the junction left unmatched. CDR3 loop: CASRETGGEYGYTF. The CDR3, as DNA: TGTGCCAGCAGGGAGACAGGGGGGGAGTATGGCTACACCTTC.

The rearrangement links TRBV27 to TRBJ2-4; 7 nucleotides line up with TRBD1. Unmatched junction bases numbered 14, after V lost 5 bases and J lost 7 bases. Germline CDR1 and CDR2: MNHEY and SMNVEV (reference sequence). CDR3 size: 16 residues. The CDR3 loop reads CASSPTGALGPNIQYF. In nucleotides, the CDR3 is TGTGCCAGCAGTCCAACAGGGGCCCTAGGGCCCAACATTCAGTACTTC.

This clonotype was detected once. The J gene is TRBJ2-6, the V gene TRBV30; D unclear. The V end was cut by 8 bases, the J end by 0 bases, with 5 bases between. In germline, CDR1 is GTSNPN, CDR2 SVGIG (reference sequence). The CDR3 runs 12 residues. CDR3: CAGDSGANVLTF. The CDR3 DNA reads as TGTGCCGGCGACTCTGGGGCCAACGTCCTGACTTTC.

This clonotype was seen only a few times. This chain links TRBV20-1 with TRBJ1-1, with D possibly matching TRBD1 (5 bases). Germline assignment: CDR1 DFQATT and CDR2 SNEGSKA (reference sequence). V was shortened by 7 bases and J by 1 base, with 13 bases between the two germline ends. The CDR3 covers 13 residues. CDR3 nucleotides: TGCAGTGTCAATGGTAGGGGGAACACTGAAGCTTTCTTT. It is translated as CSVNGRGNTEAFF.

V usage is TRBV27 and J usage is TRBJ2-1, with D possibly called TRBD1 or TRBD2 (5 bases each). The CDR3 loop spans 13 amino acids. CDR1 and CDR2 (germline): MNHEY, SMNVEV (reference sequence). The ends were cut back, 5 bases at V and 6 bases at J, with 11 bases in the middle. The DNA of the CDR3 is TGTGCCAGCAGTCTGGGGGTGATCAATGAGCAGTTCTTC. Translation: CASSLGVINEQFF.

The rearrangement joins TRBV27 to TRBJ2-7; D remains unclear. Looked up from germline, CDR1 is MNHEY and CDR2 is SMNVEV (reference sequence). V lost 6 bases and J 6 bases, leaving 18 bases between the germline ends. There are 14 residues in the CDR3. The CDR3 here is CASSIGTKKGEQYF. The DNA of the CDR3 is TGTGCCAGCAGCATAGGCACCAAAAAAGGCGAGCAGTACTTC.

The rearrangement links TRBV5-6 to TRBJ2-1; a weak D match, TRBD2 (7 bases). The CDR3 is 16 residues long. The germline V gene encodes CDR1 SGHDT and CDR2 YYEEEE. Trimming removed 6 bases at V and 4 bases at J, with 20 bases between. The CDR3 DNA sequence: TGTGCCAGCACCTGGGGAGGGGGAGGATCGTACAATGAGCAGTTCTTC. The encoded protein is CASTWGGGGSYNEQFF.

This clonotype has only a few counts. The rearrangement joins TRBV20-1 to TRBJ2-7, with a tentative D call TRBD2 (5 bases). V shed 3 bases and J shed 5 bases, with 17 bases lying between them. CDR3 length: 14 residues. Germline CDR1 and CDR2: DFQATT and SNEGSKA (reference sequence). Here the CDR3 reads CSARALALSHEQYF. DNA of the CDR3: TGCAGTGCTAGGGCGCTAGCTTTATCCCACGAGCAGTACTTC.

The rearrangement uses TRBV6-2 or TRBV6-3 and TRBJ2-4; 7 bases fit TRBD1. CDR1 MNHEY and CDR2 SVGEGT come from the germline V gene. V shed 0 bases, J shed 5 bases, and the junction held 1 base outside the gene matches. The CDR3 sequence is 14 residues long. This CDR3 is CASSYSGTENIQYF. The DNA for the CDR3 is TGTGCCAGCAGTTACTCTGGGACAGAAAACATTCAGTACTTC.

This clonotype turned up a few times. CDR3 sequence: CASSTGTSGGAFEQYF. In DNA form, the CDR3 reads TGTGCCAGCAGTACCGGGACTAGCGGGGGGGCTTTCGAGCAGTACTTC. V gene TRBV28 combines with J gene TRBJ2-7, with 16 bases that match TRBD2. Germline CDR1 MDHEN, CDR2 SYDVKM. Trimming removed 5 bases from V and 6 bases from J; junction bases left unmatched: 7. This CDR3 spans 16 amino acids.

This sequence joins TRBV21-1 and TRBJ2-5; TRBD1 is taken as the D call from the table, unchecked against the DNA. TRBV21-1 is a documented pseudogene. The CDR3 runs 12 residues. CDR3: CAGTGQGETQYF. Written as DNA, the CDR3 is TGTGCCGGGACAGGGCAGGGCGAGACCCAGTACTTC.

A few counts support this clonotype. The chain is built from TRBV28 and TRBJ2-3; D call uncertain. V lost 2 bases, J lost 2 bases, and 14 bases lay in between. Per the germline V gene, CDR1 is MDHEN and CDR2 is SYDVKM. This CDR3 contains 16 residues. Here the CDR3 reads CASSLEKGLYTDTQYF. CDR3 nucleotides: TGTGCCAGCAGTTTAGAAAAAGGTCTCTACACAGATACGCAGTATTTT.

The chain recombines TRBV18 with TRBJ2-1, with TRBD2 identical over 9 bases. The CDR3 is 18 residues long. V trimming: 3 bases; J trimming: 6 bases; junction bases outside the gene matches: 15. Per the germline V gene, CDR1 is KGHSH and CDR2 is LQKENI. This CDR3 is CASSPDAPRGGRVNEQFF. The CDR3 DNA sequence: TGTGCCAGCTCACCCGACGCCCCGCGGGGGGGCCGTGTCAATGAGCAGTTCTTC.

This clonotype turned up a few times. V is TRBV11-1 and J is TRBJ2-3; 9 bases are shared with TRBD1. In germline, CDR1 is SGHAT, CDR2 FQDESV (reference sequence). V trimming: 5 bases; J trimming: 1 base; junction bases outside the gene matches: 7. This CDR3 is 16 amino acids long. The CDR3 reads CASSPGTGLGTDTQYF. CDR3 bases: TGTGCCAGCAGCCCGGGGACAGGGCTGGGCACAGATACGCAGTATTTT.

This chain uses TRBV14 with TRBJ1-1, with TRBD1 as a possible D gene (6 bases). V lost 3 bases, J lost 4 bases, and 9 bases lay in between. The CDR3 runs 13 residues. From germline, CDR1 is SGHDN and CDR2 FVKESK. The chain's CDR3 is CASSQRGSTEAFF. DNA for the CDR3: TGTGCCAGCAGCCAGAGGGGGAGCACTGAAGCTTTCTTT.